These T cell receptor beta chains were read from a single sample in a study of regulatory T cells in long-lasting Graves disease. One entry per CDR3 protein, called by TCRdb with MiXCR from the multiplex PCR reads. The sample contains about 210,000 distinct CDR3 sequences, roughly 19% of which appear only once. This same sample was also taken into another study, of T cells in Graves' hyperthyroidism and ophthalmopathy.

The sequencing used peripheral blood mononuclear cells (PBMCs), collected at new diagnosis, from a patient treated with antithyroid drugs. These TCRs come from a woman in her twenties or thirties with Graves disease. The CDR3 runs from the conserved cysteine through the conserved F or W. Fields, in order: clone size, J gene, CDR3 length, D gene, V gene, CDR3 DNA, CDR3 protein. A D gene is named only where the DNA matches it firmly. The listing skips clone size in some rows; elsewhere it reads once, few, many or a size class.

many | TRBJ2-1 | 12 | NA | TRBV3-1 | TGTGCCAGCAGCCTCCCAGGGAATGAGCAGTTCTTC | CASSLPGNEQFF
few | TRBJ2-1 | 21 | TRBD2 | TRBV9 | TGTGCCAGCAGCGCCGAAACCGGGACTAGCGGGGGCCTAAACTCCTACAATGAGCAGTTCTTC | CASSAETGTSGGLNSYNEQFF
many | TRBJ1-2 | 11 | NA | TRBV6-5 | TGTGCCAGCAGTTACTTGGGATCGTACACCTTC | CASSYLGSYTF
few | TRBJ2-1 | 17 | NA | TRBV6-1 | TGTGCCAGCAGTAGATTCGGACTGTTGAGCTCCTACAATGAGCAGTTCTTC | CASSRFGLLSSYNEQFF
NA | TRBJ2-3 | 14 | TRBD2 | TRBV2 | TGTGCCAGCGCCGGGACTAGCGACACAGATACGCAGTATTTT | CASAGTSDTDTQYF
many | TRBJ2-5 | 14 | NA | TRBV28 | TGTGCCAGCAGGGTACACGGAACCCAAGAGACCCAGTACTTC | CASRVHGTQETQYF
many | TRBJ2-5 | 13 | NA | TRBV24-1 | TGTGCCACCAGCGAAACAGGGAAAGAGACCCAGTACTTC | CATSETGKETQYF
many | TRBJ1-1 | 9 | NA | TRBV29-1 | TGCAGCGCCGGACAGCTCGCTTTCTTT | CSAGQLAFF
NA | TRBJ2-5 | 14 | TRBD2 | TRBV12-5 | TGTGCTAGTGGGACCGGGACTAGCGGAGAGACCCAGTACTTC | CASGTGTSGETQYF
many | TRBJ1-4 | 13 | NA | TRBV12-3/TRBV12-4 | TGTGCCAGCAGTCGACAGCGAGGGGAAAAACTGTTTTTT | CASSRQRGEKLFF
many | TRBJ1-2 | 16 | NA | TRBV10-1 | TGCGCCAGCAGACACGGGACGCCCGCCTATGACTATGGCTACACCTTC | CASRHGTPAYDYGYTF
many | TRBJ2-7 | 12 | NA | TRBV28 | TGTGCCAGCAGTTTAACGACTCTCGAGCAGTACTTC | CASSLTTLEQYF
many | TRBJ2-1 | 15 | TRBD2 | TRBV2 | TGTACCAGCAATCCTGGCGGGAGAGGAGAAAATGAGCAGTTCTTC | CTSNPGGRGENEQFF
many | TRBJ1-4 | 16 | TRBD1 | TRBV25-1 | TGTGCCAGCAGTCCCGGGACAGTTCCAACTAATGAAAAACTGTTTTTT | CASSPGTVPTNEKLFF
NA | TRBJ2-2 | 14 | TRBD2 | TRBV28 | TGTGCCAGCGATAGGACTAGCGCAACCGGGGAGCTGTTTTTT | CASDRTSATGELFF
many | TRBJ2-3 | 13 | NA | TRBV30 | TGTGCCTGGAAACGGGGACCAGAGGATACGCAGTATTTT | CAWKRGPEDTQYF
NA | TRBJ2-1 | 16 | TRBD2 | TRBV7-2 | TGTGCCAGCAGCTCATCCGGGACTAGAGGAGGGAATGAGCAGTTCTTC | CASSSSGTRGGNEQFF
many | TRBJ1-6 | 13 | NA | TRBV9 | TGTGCCAGCAGTTCAGGATGGGATTCACCCCTCCACTTT | CASSSGWDSPLHF
NA | TRBJ1-6 | 14 | TRBD1 | TRBV7-6 | TGTGCCAGCAGCTTGGGGGACAGAGATTCACCCCCCCACTTT | CASSLGDRDSPPHF
many | TRBJ2-1 | 13 | NA | TRBV28 | TGTGCCAGCAGTTTACGGGGGGCCAATGAGCAGTTCTTC | CASSLRGANEQFF
once | TRBJ1-6 | 13 | TRBD1 | TRBV28 | TGTGCCAGCGGGACAGGGAATCTTTCACCCCTCCACTTT | CASGTGNLSPLHF
NA | TRBJ2-7 | 14 | NA | TRBV11-1 | TGTGCCAACAGCTTAGAGGGGGGAATCTACGAGCAGTACTTC | CANSLEGGIYEQYF
many | TRBJ2-6 | 17 | TRBD1 | TRBV19 | TGTGCCAGTAGTAGGACAGGGGAAATAGCTGGGGCCAACGTCCTGACTTTC | CASSRTGEIAGANVLTF
many | TRBJ1-2 | 14 | TRBD1 | TRBV20-1 | TGCAGTGCGACAATCAAGGGAGGGGGCTGGGGCTACACCTTC | CSATIKGGGWGYTF
NA | TRBJ1-1 | 13 | NA | TRBV10-1 | TGCGCCAGCGCCGGACAGCCGAACACTGAAGCTTTCTTT | CASAGQPNTEAFF
many | TRBJ1-5 | 15 | NA | TRBV28 | TGTGCCAGCATGAAAGGGGGGACGGGCAATCAGCCCCAGCATTTT | CASMKGGTGNQPQHF
NA | TRBJ2-1 | 15 | NA | TRBV6-2/TRBV6-3 | TGTGCCAGCAGTTTAAGGGACTTTTCCTACAATGAGCAGTTCTTC | CASSLRDFSYNEQFF
many | TRBJ1-3 | 11 | NA | TRBV30 | TGTGCCTGGAGCTCTGGAAACACCATATATTTT | CAWSSGNTIYF
many | TRBJ1-3 | 13 | NA | TRBV28 | TGTGCCAGCAGCTCCGACTCTGGAAACACCATATATTTT | CASSSDSGNTIYF
many | TRBJ2-7 | 14 | NA | TRBV30 | TGTGCCTGGAGTGGTCGGGAGACCTCCTACGAGCAGTACTTC | CAWSGRETSYEQYF
many | TRBJ2-1 | 17 | TRBD2 | TRBV20-1 | TGCAGTGCTAGAGATCTGCTAGCGGGAGGTCCCTACAATGAGCAGTTCTTC | CSARDLLAGGPYNEQFF
NA | TRBJ1-2 | 13 | NA | TRBV28 | TGTGCCAGCAGTTTGACTACAGCTTATGGCTACACCTTC | CASSLTTAYGYTF
NA | TRBJ1-1 | 15 | TRBD1 | TRBV28 | TGTGCCAGCAGATCGCCGGGACAGGGGTACACTGAAGCTTTCTTT | CASRSPGQGYTEAFF
few | TRBJ2-6 | 13 | NA | TRBV28 | TGTGCCAGCAGTCTACCGAGGGCCAACGTCCTGACTTTC | CASSLPRANVLTF
many | TRBJ1-1 | 13 | NA | TRBV7-9 | TGTGCCAGCAGCTTTAAGGGGAGCACTGAAGCTTTCTTT | CASSFKGSTEAFF
many | TRBJ2-2 | 16 | NA | TRBV19 | TGTGCCAGTAGTATTGGTTTGGGGGGGAACACCGGGGAGCTGTTTTTT | CASSIGLGGNTGELFF
many | TRBJ1-1 | 16 | TRBD1 | TRBV7-9 | TGTGCCAGCAGCCCGCGATCAGGACAGGGAAACACTGAAGCTTTCTTT | CASSPRSGQGNTEAFF
many | TRBJ2-7 | 15 | TRBD1 | TRBV29-1 | TGCAGCGTTGAGCGGCCGACCAGGGGGAACTACGAGCAGTACTTC | CSVERPTRGNYEQYF
many | TRBJ1-1 | 13 | NA | TRBV11-3 | TGTGCCAGCAGCTACTACGGGGGAGCTGAAGCTTTCTTT | CASSYYGGAEAFF
many | TRBJ2-2 | 15 | TRBD2 | TRBV15 | TGTGCCACCAGCCCGCGGGGGTCTAGCACCGGGGAGCTGTTTTTT | CATSPRGSSTGELFF